This entry describes one T cell receptor beta chain. Its antigen has not been determined. No much larger clonotype is one base removed from it; base qualities were not supplied. The collaborating institutions used their own protocols to collect whole blood in K2EDTA tubes. For TCRbeta analysis, collaborators shipped samples as frozen whole blood, isolated PBMCs, or DNA extracted from either of those sample types. CDR1 and CDR2, per the germline V gene, are SGHRS and YFSETQ. Inclusive of the bounding cysteine and phenylalanine, the CDR3 is 13 residues long. Only CDR3 DNA remains: 39 bases, in frame from the first base. Deletion took 0 bases off V and 5 bases off J, with a span of 6 bases between the germline ends. This sample was taken from a study of blood T cell repertoires in COVID-19 (dated by TCRdb to the early 2020s). Study-level background: Collaborator samples came from the United States, Italy and Spain and covered acute and convalescent phases of COVID-19. HLA class I and class II types, where available, came from metadata supplied by the sample provider rather than from assay-based typing. The dataset comprised deeply sampled blood TCRbeta repertoires from subjects exposed to, actively infected with, or recovered from COVID-19. A de-identified subject ID, COVID-19 status, age in years and sex were almost always included in the sample metadata. Samples were obtained from the ongoing ImmuneRACE study (first 160 participants) and from 1,000 to 1,500 subjects provided by 6 global collaborators. The repertoires were released in a freely available public database intended as a resource for research on the immune response to SARS-CoV-2. The material from the prospective study consisted of cDNA or gDNA derived from T cells, B-cell-depleted T cells, or PBMCs.

The research as a whole found: Clinical and demographic metadata were provided uncurated, with the amount varying by source and participant.

The immunoSEQ Assay, a bias-controlled multiplex PCR, was used to amplify TCRbeta CDR3 regions from genomic DNA. The authors' analysis ran thus. The number of nucleated cells in each sample was estimated from the amplification of reference gene primers within the assay. To quantify the absolute abundance of each unique TCRbeta CDR3 rearrangement, sequence reads were collapsed and filtered. For each sample, productive Simpson clonality was calculated as the square root of Simpson's diversity index over productive rearrangements. TCRdb mirrors the immuneACCESS table, restricted to in-frame sequences. Some clones are absent from its copies; in checked studies, under half trace to an unresolved V gene, and the reason for the others is unknown. That table furnishes V, J and clone size, whereas the DNA furnished D and trimming. Within this sample are approximately 68,000 clones, with 82% of them counted one time only. Around 20% of the sample rests with the top ten.

The rearranged chain carries TRBV5-1 and TRBJ1-5; there is no confident call for the D gene. The source is a human donor in a cohort sampled during active COVID-19. Sequenced input: peripheral blood. DNA sequence: TGCGCCAGCAGCTTGGGTTCTCATCAGCCCCAGCATTTT. This yields the protein CASSLGSHQPQHF.